Shown below are 8 T cell receptor beta chains from a single sample sequenced in a study of blood T cell repertoires in COVID-19. TCRdb's copy holds only in-frame clones and misses some; the assay was immunoSEQ multiplex PCR. The sample yields roughly 200,000 clones, roughly 83% seen once. Sequencing used PBMCs or T cells enriched from blood (not recorded which). The receptors come from a woman under 40 who had recovered from COVID-19.

CDR3 DNA: TGTGCCAGCAGTTACGGTTTGGGCAGTAGGGGCGAGCAGTACTTC. Translation gives CASSYGLGSRGEQYF. The chain recombines TRBV6-5 with TRBJ2-7; the D gene is possibly TRBD1 (5 bases). Germline assignment: CDR1 MNHEY and CDR2 SVGAGI. Trimming left V 2 bases short and J 6 bases short, with 17 bases between. The CDR3 contains 15 residues.

This clone appeared once. This chain connects TRBV27 to TRBJ2-5, with TRBD2 matching 11 bases. The V gene end was trimmed by 4 bases and the J gene end by 5 bases; junction bases not matched to a gene: 9. The CDR3 runs to 16 residues. Germline V gene sequence: CDR1 MNHEY, CDR2 SMNVEV (reference sequence). CDR3 sequence: CASSSKLAGVGETQYF. The CDR3 bases are TGTGCCAGCAGTTCCAAACTAGCGGGAGTAGGGGAGACCCAGTACTTC.

This clone has only a few counts. The chain uses TRBV9 and TRBJ2-2; TRBD2 agrees at 9 bases. V lost 2 bases to trimming and J lost 4 bases; unmatched junction nucleotides: 6. The CDR3 runs to 16 residues. Germline CDR1 is SGDLS and CDR2 is YYNGEE. The CDR3 DNA reads as TGTGCCAGCAGCGTCGGAGCGGGAGGACCCACCGGGGAGCTGTTTTTT. It codes for CASSVGAGGPTGELFF.

This clone has a handful of counts. This rearrangement joins TRBV18 to TRBJ1-6; 9 bases fit TRBD1. Germline loops: CDR1 KGHSH, CDR2 LQKENI. V lost 2 bases, J lost 5 bases, and 7 bases stayed unmatched. The CDR3 covers 17 residues. Here the CDR3 DNA reads TGTGCCAGCTCACCATATGCCGGGACAGGGAATAATTCACCCCTCCACTTT. Its translation is CASSPYAGTGNNSPLHF.

The table lists this clone with a few counts. The V gene is TRBV7-2, the J gene TRBJ2-7, with D possibly being TRBD1 (6 bases). V was trimmed by 4 bases and J by 0 bases, leaving 22 bases between them. The CDR3 has 18 residues. Germline assignment: CDR1 SGHTA and CDR2 FQGNSA. CDR3 region: CASSSRSSGQRSSYEQYF. The DNA for the CDR3 is TGTGCCAGCAGCTCGAGAAGTAGTGGACAGAGAAGCTCCTACGAGCAGTACTTC. Drawing the rest from reference TRBV7-2 and TRBJ2-7, the complete variable domain is GAGVSQSPSNKVTEKGKDVELRCDPISGHTALYWYRQSLGQGLEFLIYFQGNSAPDKSGLPSDRFSAERTGGSVSTLTIQRTQQEDSAVYLCASSSRSSGQRSSYEQYFGPGTRLTVT.

The chain couples TRBV7-9 to TRBJ2-7; 9 positions match TRBD1. V dropped 11 bases and J dropped 1; count of bases not matched to a gene: 6. CDR1 and CDR2 (germline): SEHNR, FQNEAQ (reference sequence). There are 13 residues in the CDR3. CDR3 bases: TGTGCCGGGGGACAGGGAAGTTCCTACGAGCAGTACTTC. This codes for CAGGQGSSYEQYF.

This chain connects TRBV6-5 to TRBJ1-1; TRBD1 aligns across 10 bases. Germline V CDR1 and CDR2: MNHEY, SVGAGI. Trimming at V came to 5 bases and at J to 6 bases, leaving 9 bases not matched to a gene. The CDR3 totals 15 residues. The CDR3 is CASSTPTGGWSEAFF. CDR3 coding DNA: TGTGCCAGCAGTACCCCGACAGGGGGCTGGTCTGAAGCTTTCTTT.

The chain employs TRBV9 and TRBJ1-6, with D possibly matching TRBD1 (5 bases). The CDR3 extends over 15 amino acids. From germline, CDR1 is SGDLS and CDR2 YYNGEE. V was shortened by 0 bases and J by 5 bases, with 9 bases between the two germline ends. The CDR3 protein is CASSVEGRDNSPLHF. CDR3 in DNA: TGTGCCAGCAGCGTAGAGGGCAGGGATAATTCACCCCTCCACTTT.